This passage covers 12 T cell receptor beta chains from one sample sequenced in a study of blood T cell repertoires in COVID-19 (TCRdb year 2020). The library was produced with the immunoSEQ multiplex PCR assay. TCRdb mirrors the immuneACCESS table, restricted to in-frame sequences. Some clones are absent from its copies; in checked studies, under half trace to an unresolved V gene, and the reason for the others is unknown. The table for this sample lists 76,000 or so clones; 70% to 90% of them were counted only once. The ten largest clones add up to approximately 8% of the sample. The sample consisted of peripheral blood. These receptors all come from a man aged 30-40 years with acute or convalescent COVID-19.

This chain links TRBV5-1 with TRBJ1-2; D is unresolved. V dropped 2 bases and J dropped 1 base, with 9 bases sitting between them. Germline V CDR1 and CDR2: SGHRS, YFSETQ. CDR3 length equals 14 residues. CDR3 residues: CASSFDDINYGYTF. CDR3 nucleotides: TGCGCCAGCAGCTTTGACGACATTAACTATGGCTACACCTTC.

The DNA for the CDR3 is TGTGCCAGTACCCCGCGACAGGCGAACACCGGGGAGCTGTTTTTT. It is translated as CASTPRQANTGELFF. This chain links TRBV19 with TRBJ2-2, with D possibly matching TRBD1 (6 bases). Germline V gene sequence: CDR1 LNHDA, CDR2 SQIVND (reference sequence). V lost 7 bases and J lost 0, with 12 bases in between. This CDR3 spans 15 amino acids.

The chain couples TRBV6-5 to TRBJ2-7, with a possible D match to TRBD1 (5 bases). This CDR3 has 13 amino acids. Between the trimmed V and J ends, which lost 7 bases and 6 bases, there was a span of 16 bases. Germline V gene data show CDR1 as MNHEY and CDR2 as SVGAGI. The CDR3 sequence: CASNLNRQGEQYF. CDR3 DNA sequence: TGTGCCAGCAACCTCAACCGCCAGGGCGAGCAGTACTTC.

The chain is built from TRBV2 and TRBJ2-1; D gene uncertain. V was pared by 3 bases and J by 2 bases, with 11 bases between. CDR1 SNHLY and CDR2 FYNNEI come from the germline V gene. The CDR3 has 15 amino acids. The CDR3 sequence is CASSDWLVTYNEQFF. The CDR3 nucleotides read TGTGCCAGCAGTGACTGGCTAGTAACCTACAATGAGCAGTTCTTC.

The chain links TRBV11-2 to TRBJ1-2; a possible D gene is TRBD1 (5 bases). The V gene lost 1 base and the J gene lost 8 bases, with 8 bases spanning the gap. Looked up from germline, CDR1 is SGHAT and CDR2 is FQNNGV. CDR3 length: 12 residues. The CDR3 DNA reads TGTGCCAGCAGCTTAGGTCAGGGAGGCTACACCTTC. Translation: CASSLGQGGYTF.

The V and J genes are TRBV4-2 and TRBJ2-7; D might be TRBD1 (6 bases). Trimming removed 1 base from V and 3 bases from J, with 10 bases in between. Germline V gene data show CDR1 as LGHNA and CDR2 as YNFKEQ. The CDR3 totals 14 residues. The CDR3 DNA follows: TGTGCCAGCAGCCAAGGCCAGGGGAGCTACGAGCAGTACTTC. Amino acid sequence: CASSQGQGSYEQYF.

The chain links TRBV15 to TRBJ2-1, with 7 nucleotides matching TRBD1. The CDR3 spans 16 residues. Germline loops: CDR1 LNHNV, CDR2 YYDKDF (reference sequence). V shed 0 bases and J 10 bases; nucleotides not matched to a gene: 12. CDR3 in DNA: TGTGCCACCAGCAGAGAGGGACAGTACTTAGTCGACGAGCAGTTCTTC. It translates to CATSREGQYLVDEQFF.

The genes are TRBV6-1 and TRBJ1-5; D uncertain. CDR3 size: 13 residues. V dropped 2 bases and J dropped 4 bases, with 6 bases sitting between them. CDR1 and CDR2 from the germline V gene are MNHNS and SASEGT. The DNA of the CDR3 is TGTGCCAGCAGTGAATGGGCTAATCAGCCCCAGCATTTT. Protein: CASSEWANQPQHF.

This chain uses TRBV5-8 with TRBJ1-5; 8 bases fit TRBD1. Germline-derived CDR1 and CDR2 are SGHTS and YDEGEE. The CDR3 contains 15 residues. Unmatched junction bases numbered 7, after V lost 4 bases and J lost 4 bases. The CDR3 region has the DNA TGTGCCAGCAGCGACGGACAGGGAGTAAATCAGCCCCAGCATTTT. Translated, it gives CASSDGQGVNQPQHF.

This chain connects TRBV7-9 to TRBJ2-5; TRBD1 aligns across 9 bases. J was trimmed by 5 bases and V by 4 bases; bases with no gene match: 5. The CDR3 consists of 14 residues. Germline V gives CDR1 SEHNR, CDR2 FQNEAQ (reference sequence). CDR3 loop: CASSSPDRGETQYF. As DNA, the CDR3 is TGTGCCAGCAGCTCCCCGGACAGGGGTGAGACCCAGTACTTC. The full variable domain, its missing parts supplied by reference TRBV7-9 and TRBJ2-5, is DTGVSQNPRHKITKRGQNVTFRCDPISEHNRLYWYRQTLGQGPEFLTYFQNEAQLEKSRLLSDRFSAERPKGSFSTLEIQRTEQGDSAMYLCASSSPDRGETQYFGPGTRLLVL.

This clone was observed a few times. The J gene is TRBJ2-7, the V gene TRBV5-4, with 9 bases fitting TRBD1. Losses at the gene ends were 4 bases for V and 2 bases for J; bases not matched to a gene: 7. The CDR3 spans 15 residues. The germline gives CDR1 SGHNT, CDR2 YYREEE (reference sequence). As DNA, the CDR3 is TGTGCCAGCAGCGTCGGGACAGGGTTGGCCTACGAGCAGTACTTC. It translates to CASSVGTGLAYEQYF.

This clone appeared once. The rearrangement uses TRBV19 and TRBJ1-4; D is ambiguous. CDR3 size: 17 residues. Trimming removed 7 bases at V and 0 bases at J, with 18 bases between. Germline CDR1 and CDR2: LNHDA and SQIVND (reference sequence). Here the CDR3 reads CASKPLTTGATNEKLFF. The CDR3, as DNA: TGTGCCAGTAAACCCCTCACCACCGGTGCAACTAATGAAAAACTGTTTTTT.